This T cell receptor (beta chain) is from a study of radiation and T cells in renal cell carcinoma. Germline V lookup: CDR1 SGHTA, CDR2 FQGNSA. The germline V and J ends were trimmed by 5 bases and 6 bases, with 8 bases remaining between them. The CDR3 spans 12 residues. Time point indicated: blood 2 weeks post-SBRT. Treatment reported: 15 Gy SBRT to primary tumor, nephrectomy 4 weeks later. The table came from immunoSEQ multiplex PCR; TCRdb's copy has only in-frame clones and leaves some out. The sample records some 130,000 clones, about 81% being singletons. V gene TRBV7-2 combines with J gene TRBJ2-1, with D maybe TRBD1 (6 bases). The receptor's source is a woman aged 55-75 years with renal cell carcinoma. Sequenced material: blood, taken from a patient whose treatment included radiotherapy and nephrectomy. Here the CDR3 DNA reads TGTGCCAGCAGCGGGGACATCAATGAGCAGTTCTTC. Translated: CASSGDINEQFF.